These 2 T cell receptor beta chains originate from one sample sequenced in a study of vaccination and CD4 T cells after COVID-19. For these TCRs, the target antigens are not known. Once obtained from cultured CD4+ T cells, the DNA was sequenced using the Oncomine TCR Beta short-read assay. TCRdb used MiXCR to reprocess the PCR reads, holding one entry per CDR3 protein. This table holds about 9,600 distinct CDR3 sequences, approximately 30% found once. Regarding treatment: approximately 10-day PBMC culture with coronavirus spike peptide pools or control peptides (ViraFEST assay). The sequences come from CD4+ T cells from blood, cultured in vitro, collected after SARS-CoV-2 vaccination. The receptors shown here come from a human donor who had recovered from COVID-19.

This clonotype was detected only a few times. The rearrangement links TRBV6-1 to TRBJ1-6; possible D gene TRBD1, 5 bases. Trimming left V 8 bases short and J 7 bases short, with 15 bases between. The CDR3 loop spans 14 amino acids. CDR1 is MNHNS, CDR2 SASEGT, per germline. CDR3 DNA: TGTGCCAGCTCCCGGGACGTAGAAAATTCACCCCTCCACTTT. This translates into CASSRDVENSPLHF.

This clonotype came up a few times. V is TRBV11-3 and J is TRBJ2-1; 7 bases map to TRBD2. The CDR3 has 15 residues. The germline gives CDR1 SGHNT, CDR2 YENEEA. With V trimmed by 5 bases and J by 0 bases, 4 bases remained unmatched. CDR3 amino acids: CASSGGGGSYNEQFF. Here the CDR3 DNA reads TGTGCCAGCAGCGGGGGGGGAGGCTCCTACAATGAGCAGTTCTTC.